This T cell receptor (beta chain) was captured in a study of blood T cell repertoires in COVID-19. The method was immunoSEQ multiplex PCR; TCRdb's version includes in-frame clones alone and lacks a portion of them. The table has about 180,000 clones, 86% seen once. The CDR3 has 14 amino acids. Germline V gene lookup returns CDR1 SGHKS and CDR2 YYEKEE (reference sequence). Trimming removed 4 bases from V and 1 base from J, with 11 bases in between. V is TRBV5-5 and J is TRBJ1-1; D unclear. The sequence derives from a woman aged 25-40 years with active or convalescent COVID-19. The sample was peripheral blood. This CDR3 is CASSPWAQNTEAFF. The CDR3 DNA is TGTGCCAGCAGCCCTTGGGCCCAGAACACTGAAGCTTTCTTT.